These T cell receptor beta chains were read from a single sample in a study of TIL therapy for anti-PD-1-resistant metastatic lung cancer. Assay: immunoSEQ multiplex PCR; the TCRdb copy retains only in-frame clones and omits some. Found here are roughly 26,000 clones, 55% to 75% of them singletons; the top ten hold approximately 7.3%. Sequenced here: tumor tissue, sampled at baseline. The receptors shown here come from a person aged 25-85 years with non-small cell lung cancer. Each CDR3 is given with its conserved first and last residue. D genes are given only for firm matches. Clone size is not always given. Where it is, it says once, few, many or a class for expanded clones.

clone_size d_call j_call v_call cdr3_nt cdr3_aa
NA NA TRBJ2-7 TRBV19 TGTGCCAGTAGTATTGGTCCAGGCCCCTACGAGCAGTACTTC CASSIGPGPYEQYF
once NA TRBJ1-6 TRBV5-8 TGTGCCAGCAGCTTAAGTAGCGGCACTAATTCACCCCTCCACTTT CASSLSSGTNSPLHF
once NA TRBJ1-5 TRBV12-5 TGTGCTAGTGGTTTGGCACCAAGGTGGCCCCAGCATTTT CASGLAPRWPQHF
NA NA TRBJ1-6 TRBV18 TGTGCCAGCTCACCACTAGCAGGGGACTATAATTCACCCCTCCACTTT CASSPLAGDYNSPLHF
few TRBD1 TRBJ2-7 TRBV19 TGTGCCAGTAGTCCCGGGACAGGGGCCGAGCAGTACTTC CASSPGTGAEQYF
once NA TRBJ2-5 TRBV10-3 TGTGCCATCAGTGAGACGGATTTCGACCAGTACTTC CAISETDFDQYF
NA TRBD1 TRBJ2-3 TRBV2 TGTGCCACCAATCCGGTCCCGGGACAGGGGGCGCAAAACACAGATACGCAGTATTTT CATNPVPGQGAQNTDTQYF
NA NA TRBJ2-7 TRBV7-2 TGTGCCAGCAGCTTAGAGGGCCAACGCTACGAGCAGTACTTC CASSLEGQRYEQYF
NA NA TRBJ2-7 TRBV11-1 TGTGCCAGCAGCTTAACACAGGGTACCTACGAGCAGTACTTC CASSLTQGTYEQYF
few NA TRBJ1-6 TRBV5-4 TGTGCCAGCAGCCCTAGGCGGGGAGGGAATTCACCCCTCCACTTT CASSPRRGGNSPLHF
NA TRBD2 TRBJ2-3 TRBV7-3 TGTGCCAGCAGCCCGAATGGGCTAGCGGGGGGCGCAGATACGCAGTATTTT CASSPNGLAGGADTQYF
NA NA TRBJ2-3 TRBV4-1 TGCGCCAGCAGCCCCCCTCGTCTCTCAGTCGACACAGATACGCAGTATTTT CASSPPRLSVDTDTQYF
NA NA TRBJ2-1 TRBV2 TGTGCCAGCAGTGAAAAAGCTACCTACAATGAGCAGTTCTTC CASSEKATYNEQFF
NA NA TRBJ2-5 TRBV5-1 TGCGCCAGCAGCTTGGAGGGAGGGCAGGGGAAAGAGACCCAGTACTTC CASSLEGGQGKETQYF
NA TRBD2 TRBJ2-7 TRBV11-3 TGTGCCAGCAGCTCGGAAGCATTTAGCGGGGCGCCCCTCAGGGAGCAGTACTTC CASSSEAFSGAPLREQYF
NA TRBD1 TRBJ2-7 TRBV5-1 TGCGCCAGCAGCCTTCCGGGACAGGGGGCCTTAGAGCAGTACTTC CASSLPGQGALEQYF
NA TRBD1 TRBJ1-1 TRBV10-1 TGCGCCAGCAGTCCCGACAGGGATTGGGCTGAAGCTTTCTTT CASSPDRDWAEAFF
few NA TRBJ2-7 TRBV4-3 TGCGCCAGCAGCCAAGCCCCCGACACGGGCGAGCAGTACTTC CASSQAPDTGEQYF
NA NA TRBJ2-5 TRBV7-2 TGTGCCAGCAGCTTAGTGCTCCTCGGCGGAGAGACCCAGTACTTC CASSLVLLGGETQYF
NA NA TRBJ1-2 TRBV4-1 TGCGCCAGCAGCCAGACATCGGAAAAGAGGTATGGCTACACCTTC CASSQTSEKRYGYTF
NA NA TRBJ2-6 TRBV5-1 TGCGCCAGCAGCTTGGATGGGGGCCTTAGGTCTGGGGCCAACGTCCTGACTTTC CASSLDGGLRSGANVLTF
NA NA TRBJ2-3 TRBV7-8 TGTGCCAGCAGCCCCCTTTTTCCGGATACGCAGTATTTT CASSPLFPDTQYF
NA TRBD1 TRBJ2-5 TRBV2 TGTGCCAGCAGTGTTATCAGGGGGCTGAAGGGGCGGGAGACCCAGTACTTC CASSVIRGLKGRETQYF
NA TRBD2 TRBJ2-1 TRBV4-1 TGCGCCAGCAGCCAAGTTACCCCCCCACTAGCGGGGGGTACTGACAATGAGCAGTTCTTC CASSQVTPPLAGGTDNEQFF
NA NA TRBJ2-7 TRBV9 TGTGCCAGCAGCGTTGGAGTGGAGGACGAGCAGTACTTC CASSVGVEDEQYF
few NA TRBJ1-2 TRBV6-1 TGTGCCAGCAGTGAAGAGGAAAACTATGGCTACACCTTC CASSEEENYGYTF
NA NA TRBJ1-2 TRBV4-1 TGCGCCAGCAGCCAAGACTACGCCTATGGCTACACCTTC CASSQDYAYGYTF
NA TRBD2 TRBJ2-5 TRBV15 TGTGCCACCAGCAGAGGTTTTAGCGGGGGACAAGAGACCCAGTACTTC CATSRGFSGGQETQYF
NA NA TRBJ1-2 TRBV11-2 TGTGCCAGCAGCTTAGAGGTCACGAGGAACTATGGCTACACCTTC CASSLEVTRNYGYTF